Each of the 9 T cell receptor beta chains below was sequenced from the same sample in a study of cytomegalovirus exposure and HLA in healthy donors. The PCR employed 60 Vbeta primers together with 13 Jbeta primers. This table comes from immunoSEQ multiplex PCR, and its TCRdb copy is limited to in-frame clones, with some not included. The sample includes about 130,000 clones, about 73% of them seen just once. The sequencing sample was made of PBMCs. The origin of the receptors is a human donor in good health.

This clone has a single count. The V gene is TRBV5-1, the J gene TRBJ2-5, with TRBD1 matching over 8 bases. CDR1 and CDR2 (germline): SGHRS, YFSETQ. J was trimmed by 3 bases and V by 4 bases; bases with no gene match: 8. This CDR3 region has 15 residues. The chain's CDR3 is CASSPGQGREETQYF. In DNA, the CDR3 is TGCGCCAGCAGCCCCGGACAGGGCAGGGAAGAGACCCAGTACTTC.

The chain has TRBV5-4 and TRBJ1-2; TRBD1 agrees at 8 bases. The germline CDR1 and CDR2 sequences are SGHNT and YYREEE (reference sequence). The CDR3 is 15 amino acids. The V and J ends lost 2 bases and 6 bases, in that order; junction bases with no gene match: 9. The CDR3 DNA reads TGTGCCAGCAGCTTAACCGGGACAGGAAGGAATGGCTACACCTTC. Its translation: CASSLTGTGRNGYTF.

The chain is built from TRBV9 and TRBJ2-2; D is uncertain. The CDR3 spans 13 residues. V shed 0 bases and J shed 5 bases, with 5 bases lying between them. Germline assignment: CDR1 SGDLS and CDR2 YYNGEE. CDR3 sequence (DNA): TGTGCCAGCAGCGTAGAACTAACCGGGGAGCTGTTTTTT. This codes for CASSVELTGELFF.

The table lists this clone with a few counts. The V and J genes are TRBV10-3 and TRBJ2-2; the match to TRBD1 covers 7 bases. The CDR3 covers 15 residues. The germline V gene encodes CDR1 ENHRY and CDR2 SYGVKD. V trimming: 3 bases; J trimming: 4 bases; junction bases outside the gene matches: 5. CDR3 in DNA: TGTGCCATCAGTGAAGGACAGGCGAGCACCGGGGAGCTGTTTTTT. Its protein is CAISEGQASTGELFF.

In regard to this clone: An end of the junction differs from the germline gene, which may be a read error. The chain employs TRBV7-7 and TRBJ2-5; D may be TRBD2 (5 bases). The germline CDR1 and CDR2 sequences are SSHAT and FNYEAQ (reference sequence). The length of the CDR3 is 12 residues. CDR3 nucleotides: TGTGCTAGCAGCAACCGGGGAAAGACCCAGTACTTC. This codes for CASSNRGKTQYF. The complete variable domain, with remaining parts taken from reference TRBV7-7 and TRBJ2-5, reads GAGVSQSPRYKVTKRGQDVTLRCDPISSHATLYWYQQALGQGPEFLTYFNYEAQPDKSGLPSDRFSAERPEGSISTLTIQRTEQRDSAMYRCASSNRGKTQYFGPGTRLLVL.

The chain links TRBV6-5 to TRBJ2-7; weak D call: TRBD2 (5 bases). Germline CDR1 MNHEY, CDR2 SVGAGI. The CDR3 consists of 13 residues. Trimming took off 0 bases at V and 6 bases at J, with 9 bases between the two ends. The CDR3 region has the DNA TGTGCCAGCAGTTACTCGACCGGGGTCGAGCAGTACTTC. This sequence encodes CASSYSTGVEQYF.

The rearrangement joins TRBV7-6 to TRBJ2-3; 7 nucleotides match TRBD2. The CDR3 is made up of 16 amino acids. Trimming removed 4 bases from V and 2 bases from J; junction bases left unmatched: 9. The germline V gene encodes CDR1 SGHVS and CDR2 FNYEAQ. The CDR3 nucleotides are TGTGCCAGCAGCTACATAGCGGGTCCCAACACAGATACGCAGTATTTT. This encodes CASSYIAGPNTDTQYF.

J is TRBJ2-1 and V is TRBV6-5; 7 bases match TRBD1. The CDR3 has 15 amino acids. V trimming: 6 bases; J trimming: 8 bases; junction bases outside the gene matches: 13. The germline gives CDR1 MNHEY, CDR2 SVGAGI. In DNA form, the CDR3 reads TGTGCCAGCAGAGAGGCCCTAGGACAGGTCTATGAGCAGTTCTTC. Protein product: CASREALGQVYEQFF.

This chain links TRBV18 with TRBJ1-1, with a possible D match to TRBD1 (5 bases). From germline, CDR1 is KGHSH and CDR2 LQKENI. The CDR3 covers 15 residues. The ends were cut back, 3 bases at V and 1 base at J, with 12 bases in the middle. The CDR3 nucleotides read TGTGCCAGCTCACCTGGCGGGGGACGGAACACTGAAGCTTTCTTT. The encoded protein is CASSPGGGRNTEAFF.